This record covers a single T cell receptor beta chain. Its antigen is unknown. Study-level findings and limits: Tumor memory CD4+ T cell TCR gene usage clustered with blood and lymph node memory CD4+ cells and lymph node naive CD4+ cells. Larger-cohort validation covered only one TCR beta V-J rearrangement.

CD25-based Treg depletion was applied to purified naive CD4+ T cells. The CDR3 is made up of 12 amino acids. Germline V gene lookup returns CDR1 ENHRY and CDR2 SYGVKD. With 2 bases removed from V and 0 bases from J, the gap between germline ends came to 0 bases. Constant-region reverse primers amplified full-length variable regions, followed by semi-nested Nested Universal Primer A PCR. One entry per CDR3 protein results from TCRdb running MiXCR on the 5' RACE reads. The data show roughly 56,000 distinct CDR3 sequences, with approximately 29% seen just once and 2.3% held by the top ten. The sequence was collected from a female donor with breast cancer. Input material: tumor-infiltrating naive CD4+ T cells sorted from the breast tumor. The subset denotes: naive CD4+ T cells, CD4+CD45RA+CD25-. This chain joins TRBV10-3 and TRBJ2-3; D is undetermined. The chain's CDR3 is CAISESTDTQYF. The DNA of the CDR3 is TGTGCCATCAGTGAGAGCACAGATACGCAGTATTTT.